The rows below give T cell receptor beta chains drawn from one sample of a study of T cells after yellow fever vaccination. TCRdb ran MiXCR on the 5' RACE reads and lists one entry per CDR3 protein. The table records some 110,000 distinct CDR3 sequences, roughly 8.4% of them present only once. This material consisted of CD8+ T cells sorted from PBMCs, taken 45 days after the yellow fever booster vaccination. These receptor sequences come from a man under 40 who received the YFV17D yellow fever vaccine. Both conserved end residues are part of each CDR3. Fields, in order: clone size, D gene, J gene, V gene, CDR3 protein, CDR3 DNA. A D gene is named only where the DNA matches it firmly. Clone size is given for some rows only: seen once, a few or many times, or a class if the clone is expanded.

abundance: few
d_gene: TRBD2
j_gene: TRBJ2-1
v_gene: TRBV5-1
CDR3aa: CATSGTSGVSYNEQFF
CDR3nt: TGCGCCACCTCCGGGACTAGCGGTGTGTCCTACAATGAGCAGTTCTTC

abundance: few
d_gene: TRBD1
j_gene: TRBJ1-4
v_gene: TRBV7-2
CDR3aa: CASSKAVDLGQGGEKLFF
CDR3nt: TGTGCCAGCAGCAAAGCGGTCGACCTAGGACAGGGCGGTGAAAAACTGTTTTTT

abundance: many
d_gene: .
j_gene: TRBJ2-7
v_gene: TRBV7-8
CDR3aa: CASSLGRIEQYF
CDR3nt: TGTGCCAGCAGCTTAGGGCGGATCGAGCAGTACTTC

abundance: many
d_gene: .
j_gene: TRBJ2-6
v_gene: TRBV9
CDR3aa: CASSVDGANVLTF
CDR3nt: TGTGCCAGCAGCGTAGATGGGGCCAACGTCCTGACTTTC

abundance: many
d_gene: TRBD1
j_gene: TRBJ1-5
v_gene: TRBV5-1
CDR3aa: CASSEGQSSNQPQHF
CDR3nt: TGCGCCAGCAGCGAGGGACAGTCCAGCAATCAGCCCCAGCATTTT

abundance: many
d_gene: .
j_gene: TRBJ2-5
v_gene: TRBV4-3
CDR3aa: CASSQDRTSQETQYF
CDR3nt: TGCGCCAGCAGCCAAGATAGGACCAGCCAAGAGACCCAGTACTTC

abundance: many
d_gene: TRBD1
j_gene: TRBJ2-1
v_gene: TRBV6-5
CDR3aa: CASSYGTGVEQFF
CDR3nt: TGTGCCAGCAGTTACGGGACAGGGGTCGAGCAGTTCTTC

abundance: many
d_gene: .
j_gene: TRBJ2-2
v_gene: TRBV6-1
CDR3aa: CASQTGELFF
CDR3nt: TGTGCCAGCCAAACTGGGGAGCTGTTTTTT

abundance: few
d_gene: .
j_gene: TRBJ2-1
v_gene: TRBV28
CDR3aa: CASRARTTSYNEQFF
CDR3nt: TGTGCCAGCAGGGCCCGAACTACCTCCTACAATGAGCAGTTCTTC

abundance: many
d_gene: .
j_gene: TRBJ2-7
v_gene: TRBV7-8
CDR3aa: CASSLGIIYEQYF
CDR3nt: TGTGCCAGCAGCTTAGGGATTATCTACGAGCAGTACTTC

abundance: many
d_gene: .
j_gene: TRBJ1-5
v_gene: TRBV6-1
CDR3aa: CASRAGNDQPQHF
CDR3nt: TGTGCCAGCAGAGCAGGGAACGATCAGCCCCAGCATTTT

abundance: many
d_gene: TRBD1
j_gene: TRBJ1-2
v_gene: TRBV28
CDR3aa: CASSFLGQGSQGAGGYTF
CDR3nt: TGTGCCAGCAGTTTCCTGGGACAGGGCTCTCAAGGAGCTGGTGGCTACACCTTC

abundance: many
d_gene: .
j_gene: TRBJ2-7
v_gene: TRBV4-3
CDR3aa: CASSQDPGTGSYEQYF
CDR3nt: TGCGCCAGCAGCCAAGACCCCGGGACGGGATCCTACGAGCAGTACTTC

abundance: many
d_gene: .
j_gene: TRBJ2-5
v_gene: TRBV6-5
CDR3aa: CASSSNQEGTETQYF
CDR3nt: TGTGCCAGCAGTTCCAACCAAGAGGGCACGGAGACCCAGTACTTC

abundance: .
d_gene: .
j_gene: TRBJ2-5
v_gene: TRBV10-1
CDR3aa: CASSPDFQETQYF
CDR3nt: TGCGCCAGCAGTCCGGACTTCCAAGAGACCCAGTACTTC

abundance: many
d_gene: .
j_gene: TRBJ1-1
v_gene: TRBV5-1
CDR3aa: CASSLAGAGAAFF
CDR3nt: TGCGCCAGCAGCTTGGCAGGGGCAGGAGCAGCTTTCTTT

abundance: many
d_gene: TRBD1
j_gene: TRBJ1-5
v_gene: TRBV12-3/TRBV12-4
CDR3aa: CASSPGQGYQPQHF
CDR3nt: TGTGCCAGCAGTCCCGGACAGGGGTATCAGCCCCAGCATTTT

abundance: many
d_gene: .
j_gene: TRBJ2-7
v_gene: TRBV7-8
CDR3aa: CASSLSGGEAYEQYF
CDR3nt: TGTGCCAGCAGCTTATCAGGAGGGGAGGCCTACGAGCAGTACTTC

abundance: .
d_gene: .
j_gene: TRBJ2-1
v_gene: TRBV27
CDR3aa: CTSSLGLGNEQFF
CDR3nt: TGTACCAGCAGTTTAGGGTTGGGGAATGAGCAGTTCTTC

abundance: many
d_gene: .
j_gene: TRBJ2-1
v_gene: TRBV20-1
CDR3aa: CSARELGRVHNEQFF
CDR3nt: TGCAGTGCTAGAGAGCTGGGCCGTGTTCACAATGAGCAGTTCTTC

abundance: few
d_gene: .
j_gene: TRBJ2-7
v_gene: TRBV20-1
CDR3aa: CSAPSGAKEQYF
CDR3nt: TGCAGTGCCCCCTCGGGAGCGAAAGAGCAGTACTTC

abundance: many
d_gene: .
j_gene: TRBJ2-7
v_gene: TRBV3-1
CDR3aa: CASSQGLPPSYEQYF
CDR3nt: TGTGCCAGCAGCCAAGGACTACCACCGTCCTACGAGCAGTACTTC

abundance: many
d_gene: .
j_gene: TRBJ1-5
v_gene: TRBV5-1
CDR3aa: CASSPRTAGDQPQHF
CDR3nt: TGCGCCAGCAGCCCAAGGACAGCGGGGGATCAGCCCCAGCATTTT

abundance: many
d_gene: .
j_gene: TRBJ1-1
v_gene: TRBV6-1
CDR3aa: CASSEAGKNTEAFF
CDR3nt: TGTGCCAGCAGTGAAGCGGGGAAGAACACTGAAGCTTTCTTT

abundance: .
d_gene: .
j_gene: TRBJ2-3
v_gene: TRBV20-1
CDR3aa: CCARNLEEGRTDTQYF
CDR3nt: TGCTGTGCTAGGAATCTTGAGGAGGGACGCACAGATACGCAGTATTTT

abundance: many
d_gene: .
j_gene: TRBJ2-5
v_gene: TRBV12-3/TRBV12-4
CDR3aa: CASSFGQTQYF
CDR3nt: TGTGCCAGCAGTTTCGGGCAGACCCAGTACTTC

abundance: few
d_gene: .
j_gene: TRBJ2-1
v_gene: TRBV10-2
CDR3aa: CASGTFTSSYNEQFF
CDR3nt: TGCGCCAGCGGGACTTTTACAAGCTCCTACAATGAGCAGTTCTTC

abundance: many
d_gene: .
j_gene: TRBJ1-2
v_gene: TRBV9
CDR3aa: CASSAAGTEYGYTF
CDR3nt: TGTGCCAGCAGCGCCGCCGGGACGGAATATGGCTACACCTTC

abundance: many
d_gene: .
j_gene: TRBJ2-1
v_gene: TRBV20-1
CDR3aa: CSAFPSYNEQFF
CDR3nt: TGCAGTGCTTTTCCCTCCTACAATGAGCAGTTCTTC

abundance: .
d_gene: .
j_gene: TRBJ2-4
v_gene: TRBV20-1
CDR3aa: CSAGAHGDPKNIQYF
CDR3nt: TGCAGTGCTGGTGCTCATGGGGATCCCAAAAACATTCAGTACTTC

abundance: many
d_gene: .
j_gene: TRBJ2-2
v_gene: TRBV7-9
CDR3aa: CASLAPTGELFF
CDR3nt: TGTGCCAGTCTAGCGCCTACCGGGGAGCTGTTTTTT

abundance: few
d_gene: TRBD1
j_gene: TRBJ2-7
v_gene: TRBV4-1
CDR3aa: CASSQTGGNMYEQYF
CDR3nt: TGCGCCAGCAGCCAAACAGGGGGTAACATGTACGAGCAGTACTTC

abundance: few
d_gene: .
j_gene: TRBJ2-3
v_gene: TRBV12-3/TRBV12-4
CDR3aa: CASSPVGGTSTDTQYF
CDR3nt: TGTGCCAGCAGTCCAGTAGGCGGGACTAGCACAGATACGCAGTATTTT

abundance: many
d_gene: .
j_gene: TRBJ2-2
v_gene: TRBV15
CDR3aa: CATLSSGELFF
CDR3nt: TGTGCCACCCTATCCTCCGGGGAGCTGTTTTTT

abundance: many
d_gene: .
j_gene: TRBJ2-7
v_gene: TRBV10-3
CDR3aa: CGSDRPYEQYF
CDR3nt: TGTGGGAGCGACAGGCCCTACGAGCAGTACTTC

abundance: few
d_gene: .
j_gene: TRBJ2-1
v_gene: TRBV19
CDR3aa: CASRVYGSSYNEQFF
CDR3nt: TGTGCCAGTCGAGTATATGGGAGCTCCTACAATGAGCAGTTCTTC

abundance: few
d_gene: .
j_gene: TRBJ1-1
v_gene: TRBV14
CDR3aa: CASNQEGFRAFF
CDR3nt: TGTGCCAGCAACCAAGAGGGTTTCCGAGCTTTCTTT

abundance: many
d_gene: TRBD2
j_gene: TRBJ2-1
v_gene: TRBV19
CDR3aa: CASSTTAGLDVGEQFF
CDR3nt: TGTGCCAGTAGTACCACAGCGGGACTAGATGTCGGTGAGCAGTTCTTC

abundance: few
d_gene: .
j_gene: TRBJ2-5
v_gene: TRBV21-1
CDR3aa: CASSKLGKDFETQYF
CDR3nt: TGTGCCAGCAGCAAACTGGGGAAGGATTTCGAGACCCAGTACTTC

abundance: many
d_gene: TRBD1
j_gene: TRBJ2-3
v_gene: TRBV4-1
CDR3aa: CASSQQMTGTGFLGSWTDTQYF
CDR3nt: TGCGCCAGCAGCCAGCAAATGACCGGGACAGGGTTTTTAGGTTCTTGGACAGATACGCAGTATTTT

abundance: many
d_gene: .
j_gene: TRBJ2-3
v_gene: TRBV20-1
CDR3aa: CSARKASSQTDTQYF
CDR3nt: TGCAGTGCTAGAAAAGCTAGCTCTCAAACAGATACGCAGTATTTT

abundance: .
d_gene: TRBD1
j_gene: TRBJ2-7
v_gene: TRBV7-2
CDR3aa: CASSQTGTVPYEQYF
CDR3nt: TGTGCCAGCAGCCAGACAGGGACCGTCCCCTACGAGCAGTACTTC

abundance: many
d_gene: TRBD2
j_gene: TRBJ2-7
v_gene: TRBV28
CDR3aa: CASSSLAGGHNLYEQYF
CDR3nt: TGTGCCAGCAGTTCCCTAGCGGGAGGGCACAATCTCTACGAGCAGTACTTC

abundance: .
d_gene: .
j_gene: TRBJ2-6
v_gene: TRBV27
CDR3aa: CASSYGGSGINVLTF
CDR3nt: TGTGCCAGCAGTTACGGGGGCTCCGGGATCAACGTCCTGACTTTC

abundance: few
d_gene: TRBD2
j_gene: TRBJ2-1
v_gene: TRBV30
CDR3aa: CAWSDGLAGDNEQFF
CDR3nt: TGTGCCTGGAGCGACGGACTAGCGGGGGACAATGAGCAGTTCTTC

abundance: .
d_gene: .
j_gene: TRBJ2-7
v_gene: TRBV3-1
CDR3aa: CASSHGAAAEQYF
CDR3nt: TGTGCCAGCAGCCACGGAGCGGCGGCCGAGCAGTACTTC

abundance: .
d_gene: .
j_gene: TRBJ1-6
v_gene: TRBV12-3/TRBV12-4
CDR3aa: CASTLGPNPLHF
CDR3nt: TGTGCCAGCACCCTCGGACCCAATCCCCTCCACTTT

abundance: few
d_gene: .
j_gene: TRBJ2-2
v_gene: TRBV2
CDR3aa: CASSEVAREPLTGELFF
CDR3nt: TGTGCCAGCAGTGAGGTGGCCAGAGAGCCCCTCACCGGGGAGCTGTTTTTT